This TCR beta chain was documented in a study of naive and memory T cell subsets. CMV status came from CD4+ IFNgamma after overnight CMV lysate stimulation. Study-level results: TCR abundance followed a power law differing between naive and memory subsets. In naive cells, over 90% of TCR sequences were seen only once. In CD4 and CD8 cells, diversity dropped from naive through EMRA.

Turning to this clonotype: The antigen is undetermined.

Two oligonucleotides, mixed equimolar, formed the beta constant-region primer covering TRBC1 and TRBC2. TCRdb recomputed calls from the UMI-ligation and nested PCR reads with MiXCR, one row per CDR3 protein. The sample contains over 75,000 distinct CDR3 sequences, roughly 14% of which appear only once. V lost 7 bases and J 0 bases, leaving 7 bases between the germline ends. The length of the CDR3 is 12 residues. The V gene's germline CDR1 is SQVTM and CDR2 ANQGSEA. This clonotype originated in a human donor in good health. This rearrangement joins TRBV29-1 to TRBJ2-1; no reliable D call. Material: central memory CD4+ T cells from blood. CDR3 amino acids: CSAVISYNEQFF. The CDR3 DNA reads TGCAGCGCGGTCATCTCCTACAATGAGCAGTTCTTC.